This T cell receptor beta chain was recorded in a study of identical twins. This clonotype was recorded many times. MiXCR, run by TCRdb on the 5' RACE reads, gives a single entry per CDR3 protein. The sample lists over 200,000 distinct CDR3 sequences; around 9.6% were seen once. This CDR3 is 16 amino acids long. Per the germline V gene, CDR1 is KGHDR and CDR2 is SFDVKD. V dropped 2 bases and J dropped 1 base, with 11 bases sitting between them. The TCR comes from a woman between 18 and 30 years old in good health. Source material: memory (CD45RO+) T cells sorted from blood. The chain links TRBV24-1 to TRBJ2-1, with unresolved D. The CDR3 DNA reads TGTGCCACCAGTGATTCAGAGAGCGTATCCTACAATGAGCAGTTCTTC. Protein: CATSDSESVSYNEQFF.